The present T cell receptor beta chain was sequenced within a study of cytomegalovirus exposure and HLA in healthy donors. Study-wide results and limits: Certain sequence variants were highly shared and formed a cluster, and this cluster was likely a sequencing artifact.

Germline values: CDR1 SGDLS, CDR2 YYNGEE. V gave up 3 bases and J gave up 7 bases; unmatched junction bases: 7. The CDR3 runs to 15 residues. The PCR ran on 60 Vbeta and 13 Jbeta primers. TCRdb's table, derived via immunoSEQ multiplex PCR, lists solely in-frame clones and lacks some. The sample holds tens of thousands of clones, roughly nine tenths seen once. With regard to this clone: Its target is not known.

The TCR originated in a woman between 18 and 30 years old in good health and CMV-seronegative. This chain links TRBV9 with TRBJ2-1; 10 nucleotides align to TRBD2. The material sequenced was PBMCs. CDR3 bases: TGTGCCAGCAGCGGAGCGGGAGGGCCGGGGAATGAGCAGTTCTTC. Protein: CASSGAGGPGNEQFF.